Shown below are 11 T cell receptor beta chains from a single sample sequenced in a study of cytomegalovirus exposure and HLA in healthy donors. The PCR contained 60 Vbeta and 13 Jbeta primers. The repertoire was sequenced with immunoSEQ multiplex PCR; TCRdb's copy has only in-frame clones and lacks some. The sample holds around 210,000 clones; 75% to 85% are singletons and the top ten take approximately 0.39%. The sample comprised PBMCs. The source is a male donor in good health and CMV-seropositive.

With regard to this clone: Other nucleotide sequences from this sample produce the same CDR3. The V call is TRBV9, the J call TRBJ2-7, with unresolved D. Germline values: CDR1 SGDLS, CDR2 YYNGEE. CDR3 size: 13 residues. Trimming left V 0 bases short and J 3 bases short, with 7 bases between. The CDR3 reads CASSVDGDYEQYF. CDR3 nucleotide sequence: TGTGCCAGCAGCGTAGACGGAGACTACGAGCAGTACTTC. Combining the CDR3 with reference TRBV9 and TRBJ2-7 gives the whole variable domain DSGVTQTPKHLITATGQRVTLRCSPRSGDLSVYWYQQSLDQGLQFLIQYYNGEERAKGNILERFSAQQFPDLHSELNLSSLELGDSALYFCASSVDGDYEQYFGPGTRLTVT.

The CDR3, as DNA: TGTGCCAGCTCACGGCCGACAGGGGGATTTGAAGCTTTCTTT. This codes for CASSRPTGGFEAFF. The chain uses TRBV18 and TRBJ1-1; TRBD1 aligns across 9 bases. This CDR3 comprises 14 residues. Germline V CDR1 and CDR2: KGHSH, LQKENI. The V gene end was trimmed by 4 bases and the J gene end by 7 bases; junction bases not matched to a gene: 7.

V gene TRBV18 combines with J gene TRBJ1-6; a weak D match, TRBD1 (5 bases). The germline V gene has CDR1 KGHSH and CDR2 LQKENI. V lost 2 bases and J lost 8, with 10 bases in between. This CDR3 is built from 14 residues. The DNA for the CDR3 is TGTGCCAGCTCACCAAGGCAGGGCGATTCACCCCTCCACTTT. Translation: CASSPRQGDSPLHF. Together with reference TRBV18 and TRBJ1-6, the CDR3 gives the full variable domain: NAGVMQNPRHLVRRRGQEARLRCSPMKGHSHVYWYRQLPEEGLKFMVYLQKENIIDESGMPKERFSAEFPKEGPSILRIQQVVRGDSAAYFCASSPRQGDSPLHFGNGTRLTVT.

Comments on this clone: This sample includes further DNA sequences coding for the same CDR3. The genes are TRBV5-1 and TRBJ2-1; 10 bases are shared with TRBD2. This CDR3 is built from 16 residues. Germline V gene sequence: CDR1 SGHRS, CDR2 YFSETQ. V lost 0 bases and J lost 5; bases outside the gene matches: 5. In DNA, the CDR3 is TGCGCCAGCAGCTTGGCCCCTAGCGGGGGACACAATGAGCAGTTCTTC. It encodes CASSLAPSGGHNEQFF. The full variable domain, its missing parts supplied by reference TRBV5-1 and TRBJ2-1, is KAGVTQTPRYLIKTRGQQVTLSCSPISGHRSVSWYQQTPGQGLQFLFEYFSETQRNKGNFPGRFSGRQFSNSRSEMNVSTLELGDSALYLCASSLAPSGGHNEQFFGPGTRLTVL.

The chain couples TRBV10-2 to TRBJ2-1; D not certain. Trimming shortened V by 0 bases and J by 8 bases, and 5 bases separated the two germline ends. The CDR3 covers 12 residues. Germline CDR1 WSHSY, CDR2 SAAADI. This chain's CDR3 is CASSESPDEQFF. The CDR3 DNA is TGCGCCAGCAGTGAGTCCCCCGATGAGCAGTTCTTC.

This chain connects TRBV9 to TRBJ2-5; D unclear. Between the trimmed V and J ends, which lost 4 bases and 2 bases, there was a span of 18 bases. The CDR3 extends over 16 amino acids. CDR1 is SGDLS, CDR2 YYNGEE, per germline. In DNA, the CDR3 is TGTGCCAGCAGCCCCGCCCCTAGGCTAACACAAGAGACCCAGTACTTC. Its translation is CASSPAPRLTQETQYF. Filled out from reference TRBV9 and TRBJ2-5, the complete variable domain reads DSGVTQTPKHLITATGQRVTLRCSPRSGDLSVYWYQQSLDQGLQFLIQYYNGEERAKGNILERFSAQQFPDLHSELNLSSLELGDSALYFCASSPAPRLTQETQYFGPGTRLLVL.

The chain links TRBV28 to TRBJ1-2; no clear D gene. Trimming pared 2 bases from V and 2 bases from J, leaving 6 bases between. This CDR3 spans 13 amino acids. CDR1 is MDHEN, CDR2 SYDVKM, per germline. CDR3 sequence reads: CASSLVPNYGYTF. CDR3 bases: TGTGCCAGCAGTTTAGTCCCGAACTATGGCTACACCTTC.

This clone occurred a few times. Here the CDR3 DNA reads TGTGCCAGCAGCCCGTCCGCGGGGGGAGGCTACAATGAGCAGTTCTTC. Residues: CASSPSAGGGYNEQFF. The V call is TRBV7-9, the J call TRBJ2-1, with TRBD2 matching over 8 bases. The V gene end was trimmed by 5 bases and the J gene end by 3 bases; junction bases not matched to a gene: 9. This CDR3 comprises 16 residues. Germline V lookup: CDR1 SEHNR, CDR2 FQNEAQ (reference sequence).

The CDR3 here is CSAKSGLAEMVPQYF. CDR3 DNA: TGCAGCGCAAAGAGTGGACTAGCGGAAATGGTCCCGCAGTATTTT. The chain carries TRBV29-1 and TRBJ2-3; 10 bases line up with TRBD2. The CDR3 spans 15 residues. Germline V gene lookup returns CDR1 SQVTM and CDR2 ANQGSEA. Trimming at V came to 7 bases and at J to 10 bases, leaving 17 bases not matched to a gene.

The chain combines TRBV9 with TRBJ2-1; 7 bases fit TRBD2. With V trimmed by 9 bases and J by 10 bases, 13 bases remained unmatched. The CDR3 is 13 amino acids. From germline, CDR1 is SGDLS and CDR2 YYNGEE. CDR3 protein: CATSREHGWEQFF. In nucleotides, the CDR3 is TGTGCCACATCGCGGGAGCACGGGTGGGAGCAGTTCTTC.

The genes are TRBV5-1 and TRBJ1-4, with 8 bases lining up with TRBD1. CDR3 length: 15 residues. The germline V gene has CDR1 SGHRS and CDR2 YFSETQ. With V trimmed by 0 bases and J by 5 bases, 3 bases remained unmatched. CDR3 in amino acids: CASSLARGRNEKLFF. CDR3 bases: TGCGCCAGCAGCTTGGCCAGGGGGCGAAATGAAAAACTGTTTTTT.